Shown below are 19 T cell receptor beta chains from a single sample sequenced in a study of blood T cell repertoires in COVID-19. The protocol was immunoSEQ multiplex PCR, while the TCRdb copy is restricted to in-frame clones and leaves out a portion. The sample yields about 90,000 clones, about 85% seen once. Specimen: peripheral blood. The source of these receptors is a man aged 50-60 years with acute or convalescent COVID-19.

This clone was found a few times. The rearrangement joins TRBV4-2 to TRBJ1-4; D remains unclear. V lost 0 bases, J lost 0 bases, and 5 bases lay in between. This CDR3 is 15 amino acids long. Per germline, CDR1 LGHNA and CDR2 YNFKEQ. CDR3 DNA: TGTGCCAGCAGCCAAGAGCGGACAACTAATGAAAAACTGTTTTTT. It codes for CASSQERTTNEKLFF.

The chain combines TRBV4-3 with TRBJ1-1; D call uncertain. V lost 0 bases to trimming and J lost 2 bases, with 10 bases between them. CDR3 size: 15 residues. Germline V gene sequence: CDR1 LGHNA, CDR2 YSLEER. CDR3 nucleotides: TGCGCCAGCAGCCAAGATTGGAACAGCAACACTGAAGCTTTCTTT. Translated: CASSQDWNSNTEAFF.

The chain uses TRBV3-1 (or the pseudogene TRBV3-2) and TRBJ1-1; 8 bases are shared with TRBD1. The V gene end was trimmed by 4 bases and the J gene end by 11 bases; junction bases not matched to a gene: 3. There are 11 residues in the CDR3. CDR1 and CDR2 from the germline V gene are LGHDT and YNNKEL (reference sequence). This chain's CDR3 is CASSPDRDAFF. As DNA, the CDR3 is TGTGCCAGCAGCCCGGACAGGGACGCTTTCTTT.

This chain uses TRBV25-1 with TRBJ1-1; 10 nucleotides agree with TRBD1. The V segment lost 3 bases and the J segment 11 bases; nucleotides outside the gene matches: 9. The CDR3 runs 14 residues. From germline, CDR1 is MGHDK and CDR2 SYGVNS. The CDR3 loop reads CASSDDRGRPAAFF. The DNA for the CDR3 is TGTGCCAGCAGTGATGACAGGGGGCGGCCAGCGGCTTTCTTT.

The rearrangement uses TRBV12-3 or TRBV12-4 and TRBJ1-1; D perhaps matches TRBD1 (5 bases). CDR3 length: 13 amino acids. The V end lost 1 base, the J end lost 3 bases, and 6 bases lay between the germline ends. The CDR3 loop is CASSLVRDTEAFF. CDR3 DNA sequence: TGTGCCAGCAGTTTAGTCAGGGACACTGAAGCTTTCTTT.

This clone was observed a single time. This chain uses TRBV30 with TRBJ1-6; tentative D call: TRBD1 (6 bases). The CDR3 spans 15 residues. V was trimmed by 3 bases and J by 7 bases, leaving 16 bases between them. The germline V gene encodes CDR1 GTSNPN and CDR2 SVGIG (reference sequence). The CDR3 DNA reads as TGTGCCTGGAGAAAAATTGGACAGCAGAATTCACCCCTCCACTTT. Protein: CAWRKIGQQNSPLHF.

The genes are TRBV6-2 or TRBV6-3 and TRBJ2-1, with 9 bases lining up with TRBD1. CDR1 MNHEY and CDR2 SVGEGT come from the germline V gene. The V gene end was trimmed by 8 bases and the J gene end by 6 bases; junction bases not matched to a gene: 11. The CDR3 spans 15 residues. The CDR3 spells CASGQSGQGINEQFF. The CDR3 bases are TGTGCCAGCGGCCAATCGGGACAGGGTATCAATGAGCAGTTCTTC.

J is TRBJ1-2 and V is TRBV5-4, with D perhaps matching TRBD1 (6 bases). Germline assignment: CDR1 SGHNT and CDR2 YYREEE (reference sequence). The CDR3 has 13 amino acids. V lost 3 bases to trimming and J lost 11 bases, with 17 bases between them. The CDR3 protein is CASSSEADRAYTF. The CDR3 DNA reads TGTGCCAGCAGCTCCGAGGCGGACAGAGCTTACACCTTC.

The J gene is TRBJ2-1, the V gene TRBV6-4; 7 bases map to TRBD1. The CDR3 runs 16 residues. CDR1 is MRHNA, CDR2 SNTAGT, per germline. V gave up 6 bases and J gave up 7 bases; unmatched junction bases: 15. CDR3 loop: CASRRPDRSSKNEQFF. CDR3 sequence (DNA): TGTGCCAGCAGACGACCGGACAGGTCCTCCAAGAATGAGCAGTTCTTC.

The V and J genes are TRBV6-5 and TRBJ2-7; 7 positions match TRBD2. This CDR3 has 15 residues. V shed 5 bases and J 1 base; nucleotides not matched to a gene: 8. Germline values: CDR1 MNHEY, CDR2 SVGAGI. CDR3 DNA sequence: TGTGCCAGCAGTCCCCTGGGCGGGGGTTCCTACGAGCAGTACTTC. The encoded protein is CASSPLGGGSYEQYF.

This chain links TRBV6-2 or TRBV6-3 with TRBJ1-2; 10 nucleotides align to TRBD1. Trimming removed 3 bases from V and 6 bases from J; junction bases left unmatched: 7. The CDR3 extends over 15 amino acids. CDR1 is MNHEY and CDR2 is SVGEGT in the germline V gene. Written as DNA, the CDR3 is TGTGCCAGCAGTTATCGGGGGACAGGGGTCGATGGCTACACCTTC. It yields the protein CASSYRGTGVDGYTF.

The V and J genes are TRBV10-3 and TRBJ2-7; the match to TRBD1 covers 10 bases. The length of the CDR3 is 15 residues. CDR1 and CDR2 (germline): ENHRY, SYGVKD. V dropped 10 bases and J dropped 5; count of bases not matched to a gene: 14. For the CDR3, the DNA is TGTGCCACCGCGACAGGGGGCAAAGGGACTAACGAGCAGTACTTC. It is translated as CATATGGKGTNEQYF.

The gene calls are TRBV19 and TRBJ1-3; D perhaps matches TRBD1 (5 bases). Per germline, CDR1 LNHDA and CDR2 SQIVND (reference sequence). V shed 4 bases and J shed 0 bases, with 16 bases lying between them. This CDR3 has 17 amino acids. The CDR3 loop is CASSTTRQSSSGNTIYF. The CDR3 DNA is TGTGCCAGTAGTACAACGCGACAGTCGAGCTCTGGAAACACCATATATTTT.

Here the CDR3 DNA reads TGTGCCAGCAGCTTAGAGGGAGGGGTGTCCTACGAGCAGTACTTC. Translation gives CASSLEGGVSYEQYF. This chain connects TRBV11-2 to TRBJ2-7; 7 bases are shared with TRBD2. This CDR3 spans 15 amino acids. V lost 0 bases, J lost 1 base, and 3 bases stayed unmatched. Per germline, CDR1 SGHAT and CDR2 FQNNGV. The full variable domain, its missing parts supplied by reference TRBV11-2 and TRBJ2-7, is EAGVAQSPRYKIIEKRQSVAFWCNPISGHATLYWYQQILGQGPKLLIQFQNNGVVDDSQLPKDRFSAERLKGVDSTLKIQPAKLEDSAVYLCASSLEGGVSYEQYFGPGTRLTVT.

CDR3 nucleotides: TGTGCCAGTAGTATGAAGGGACTGCCCAATCAGCCCCAGCATTTT. Its protein product is CASSMKGLPNQPQHF. The chain couples TRBV19 to TRBJ1-5, with TRBD1 as a possible D gene (5 bases). V was cut by 3 bases and J by 3 bases, with 12 bases left in between. Germline V lookup: CDR1 LNHDA, CDR2 SQIVND (reference sequence). The CDR3 loop spans 15 amino acids.

This sequence joins TRBV19 and TRBJ1-5; tentatively, D is TRBD1 (5 bases). The CDR3 loop spans 15 amino acids. Germline values: CDR1 LNHDA, CDR2 SQIVND (reference sequence). V lost 7 bases and J lost 0, with 13 bases in between. The CDR3, as DNA: TGTGCCAGTAAACAGGAACAGGATAGCAATCAGCCCCAGCATTTT. Amino acids: CASKQEQDSNQPQHF.

The chain combines TRBV11-1 with TRBJ1-2; possible D gene TRBD1, 6 bases. This CDR3 is built from 13 residues. The V end lost 5 bases, the J end lost 4 bases, and 11 bases lay between the germline ends. The germline V gene encodes CDR1 SGHAT and CDR2 FQDESV (reference sequence). This CDR3 is CASSQTGSYGYTF. CDR3 bases: TGTGCCAGCAGCCAAACAGGGAGCTATGGCTACACCTTC.

The V and J genes are TRBV19 and TRBJ2-3; 11 bases align to TRBD2. V lost 6 bases to trimming and J lost 4 bases; unmatched junction nucleotides: 9. The germline V gene encodes CDR1 LNHDA and CDR2 SQIVND (reference sequence). This CDR3 region has 16 residues. CDR3 protein: CASRSLAGGNPDTQYF. CDR3 DNA: TGTGCCAGTAGAAGCCTAGCGGGAGGCAACCCAGATACGCAGTATTTT.

V gene TRBV30 combines with J gene TRBJ1-6; D might be TRBD1 (6 bases). Deletions cut 1 base from V and 9 bases from J, with 10 bases between. In germline, CDR1 is GTSNPN, CDR2 SVGIG (reference sequence). This CDR3 comprises 13 residues. The CDR3 spells CAWSAGDSSPLHF. Written as DNA, the CDR3 is TGTGCCTGGAGTGCAGGGGATAGTTCACCCCTCCACTTT.